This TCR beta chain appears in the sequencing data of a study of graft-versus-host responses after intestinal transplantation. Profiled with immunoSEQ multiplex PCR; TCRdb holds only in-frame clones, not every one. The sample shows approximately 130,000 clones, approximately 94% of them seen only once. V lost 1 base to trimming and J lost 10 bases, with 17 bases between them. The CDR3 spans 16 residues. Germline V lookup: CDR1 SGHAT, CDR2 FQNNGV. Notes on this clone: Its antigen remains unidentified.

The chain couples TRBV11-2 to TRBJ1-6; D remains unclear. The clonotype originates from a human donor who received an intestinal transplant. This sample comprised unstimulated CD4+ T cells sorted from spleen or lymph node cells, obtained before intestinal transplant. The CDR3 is CASSLAPPGHGSPLHF. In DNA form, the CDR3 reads TGTGCCAGCAGCTTAGCGCCTCCCGGCCATGGCTCACCCCTCCACTTT.